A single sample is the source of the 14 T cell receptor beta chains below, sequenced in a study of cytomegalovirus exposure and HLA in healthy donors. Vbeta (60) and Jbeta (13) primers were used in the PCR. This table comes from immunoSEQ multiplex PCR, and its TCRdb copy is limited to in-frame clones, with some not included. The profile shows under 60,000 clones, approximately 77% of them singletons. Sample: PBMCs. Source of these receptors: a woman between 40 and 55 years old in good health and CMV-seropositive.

CDR3 loop: CASSQEGGVTGELFF. CDR3 in DNA: TGCGCCAGCAGCCAAGAAGGGGGAGTAACCGGGGAGCTGTTTTTT. The V and J genes are TRBV4-3 and TRBJ2-2; possible D gene TRBD1, 6 bases. The CDR3 sequence is 15 residues long. V was shortened by 0 bases and J by 5 bases, with 10 bases between the two germline ends. Germline lookup yields CDR1 LGHNA and CDR2 YSLEER.

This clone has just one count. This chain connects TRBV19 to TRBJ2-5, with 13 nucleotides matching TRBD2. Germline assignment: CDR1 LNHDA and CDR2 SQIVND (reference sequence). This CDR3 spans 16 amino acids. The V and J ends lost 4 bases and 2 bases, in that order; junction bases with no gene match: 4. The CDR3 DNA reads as TGTGCCAGTAGTACGACTAGCGGGGGGCCACAAGAGACCCAGTACTTC. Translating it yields CASSTTSGGPQETQYF.

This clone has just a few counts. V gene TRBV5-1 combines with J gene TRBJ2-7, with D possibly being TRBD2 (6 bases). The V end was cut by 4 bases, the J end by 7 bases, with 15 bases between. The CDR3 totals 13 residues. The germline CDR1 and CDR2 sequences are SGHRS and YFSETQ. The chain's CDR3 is CASSRRGMGEQYF. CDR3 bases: TGCGCCAGCAGCAGGAGGGGCATGGGGGAGCAGTACTTC.

The CDR3 DNA reads as TGTGCCAGCAGCTTAACCGGGGTCGGAAACACCATATATTTT. Amino acids: CASSLTGVGNTIYF. This chain connects TRBV7-9 to TRBJ1-3; D is unresolved. The CDR3 totals 14 residues. V lost 2 bases and J lost 4, with 9 bases in between. Germline V lookup: CDR1 SEHNR, CDR2 FQNEAQ (reference sequence).

This chain's CDR3 is CAWKAPGGGSYEQYF. As DNA, the CDR3 is TGTGCCTGGAAGGCCCCGGGGGGGGGCTCCTACGAGCAGTACTTC. This rearrangement joins TRBV30 to TRBJ2-7, with 8 bases that match TRBD2. The CDR3 runs 15 residues. The ends lost 4 bases at V and 0 bases at J; junction bases unmatched: 8. The germline V gene encodes CDR1 GTSNPN and CDR2 SVGIG (reference sequence).

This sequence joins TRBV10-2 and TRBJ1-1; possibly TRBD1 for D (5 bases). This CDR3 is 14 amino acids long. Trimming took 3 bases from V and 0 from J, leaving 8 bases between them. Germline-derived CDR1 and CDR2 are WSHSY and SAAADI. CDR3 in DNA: TGCGCCAGCAGTGACAGGGCGGTGAACACTGAAGCTTTCTTT. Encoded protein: CASSDRAVNTEAFF.

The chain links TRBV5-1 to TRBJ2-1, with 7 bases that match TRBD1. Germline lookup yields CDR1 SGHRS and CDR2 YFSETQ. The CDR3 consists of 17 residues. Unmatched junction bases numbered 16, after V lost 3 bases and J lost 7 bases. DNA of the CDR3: TGCGCCAGCAGCTCCCGTTTTGGCGACAGGGAAATAAATGAGCAGTTCTTC. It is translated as CASSSRFGDREINEQFF.

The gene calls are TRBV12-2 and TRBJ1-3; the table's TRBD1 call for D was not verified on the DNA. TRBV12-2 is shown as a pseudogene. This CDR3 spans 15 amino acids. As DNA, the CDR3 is TGTGCAAGTCGCTTAGAACAGGGGGCTGGAAACACCATATATTTT. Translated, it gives CASRLEQGAGNTIYF.

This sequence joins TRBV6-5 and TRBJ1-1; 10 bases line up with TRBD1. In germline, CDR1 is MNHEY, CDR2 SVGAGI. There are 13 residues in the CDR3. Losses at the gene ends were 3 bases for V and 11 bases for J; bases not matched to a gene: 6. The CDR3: CASSYPGTGDAFF. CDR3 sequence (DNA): TGTGCCAGCAGTTATCCCGGGACAGGGGACGCTTTCTTT.

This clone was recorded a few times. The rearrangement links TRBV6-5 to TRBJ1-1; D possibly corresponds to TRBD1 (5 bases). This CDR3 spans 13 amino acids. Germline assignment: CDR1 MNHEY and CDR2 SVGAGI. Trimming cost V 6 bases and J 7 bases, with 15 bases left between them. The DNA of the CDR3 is TGTGCCAGCAGCCAAACATTTCAGGGTGAAGCTTTCTTT. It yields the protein CASSQTFQGEAFF.

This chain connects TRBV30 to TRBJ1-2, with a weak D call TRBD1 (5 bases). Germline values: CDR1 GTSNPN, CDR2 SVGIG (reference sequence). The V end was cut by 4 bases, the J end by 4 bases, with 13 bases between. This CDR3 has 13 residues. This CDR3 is CAWIRRGPYGYTF. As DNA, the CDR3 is TGTGCCTGGATCAGGAGGGGACCCTATGGCTACACCTTC.

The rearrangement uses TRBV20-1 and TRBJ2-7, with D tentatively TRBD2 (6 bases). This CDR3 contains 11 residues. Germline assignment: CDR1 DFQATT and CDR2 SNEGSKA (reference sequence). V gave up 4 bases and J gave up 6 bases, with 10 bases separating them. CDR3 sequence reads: CSATRTIEQYF. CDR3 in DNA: TGCAGTGCTACTAGGACTATCGAGCAGTACTTC.

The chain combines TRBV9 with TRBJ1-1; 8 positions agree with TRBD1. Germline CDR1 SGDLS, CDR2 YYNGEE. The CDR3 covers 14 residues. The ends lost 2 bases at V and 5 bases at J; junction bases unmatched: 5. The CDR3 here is CASSVGTGLTEAFF. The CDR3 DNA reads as TGTGCCAGCAGCGTGGGGACAGGTCTAACTGAAGCTTTCTTT.

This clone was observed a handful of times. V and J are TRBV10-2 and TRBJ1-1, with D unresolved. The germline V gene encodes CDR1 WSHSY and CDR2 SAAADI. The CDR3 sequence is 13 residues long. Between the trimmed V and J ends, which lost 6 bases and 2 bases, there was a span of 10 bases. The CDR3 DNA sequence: TGCGCCAGCAGGGGAGTGGAAAACACTGAAGCTTTCTTT. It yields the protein CASRGVENTEAFF.